These 23 T cell receptor beta chains were all obtained from the same sample, sequenced in a study of control samples from healthy donors and cancer patients (dated by TCRdb to about 2020). The library was made by the immunoSEQ multiplex PCR assay. The table comes from immuneACCESS by way of TCRdb, which keeps in-frame sequences with V and J called. Part of the clones is missing from these tables; in studies checked, under half for an unresolved V gene and the rest for unknown reasons. Recorded for this sample are 28,000 or so clones; about 81% of them occurred a single time. About 23% of the sample comes from the top ten. Source material: PBMCs. The receptors stem from a man aged 60 to 69 with colorectal cancer.

The chain recombines TRBV29-1 with TRBJ1-2; possible D gene TRBD1, 6 bases. V was clipped by 0 bases and J by 3 bases, with 11 bases between them. The CDR3 spans 14 residues. Germline CDR1 reads SQVTM; CDR2 reads ANQGSEA. CDR3 region: CSVEDWTVDYGYTF. CDR3 DNA sequence: TGCAGCGTTGAAGACTGGACAGTGGACTATGGCTACACCTTC.

The chain carries TRBV9 and TRBJ1-2, with unresolved D. Germline values: CDR1 SGDLS, CDR2 YYNGEE. V gave up 4 bases and J gave up 8 bases, with 9 bases separating them. This CDR3 has 11 amino acids. Here the CDR3 reads CASSHQYGYTF. The CDR3 DNA is TGTGCCAGCAGCCACCAATACGGCTACACCTTC.

The chain combines TRBV11-2 with TRBJ1-3, with a possible D match to TRBD1 (5 bases). The CDR3 length is 15 residues. Per germline, CDR1 SGHAT and CDR2 FQNNGV. V was shortened by 4 bases and J by 4 bases, with 14 bases between the two germline ends. This CDR3 reads CASSSARVPGNTIYF. CDR3 DNA: TGTGCCAGCAGCTCCGCCAGGGTTCCCGGAAACACCATATATTTT.

The chain employs TRBV2 and TRBJ1-3; D gene ambiguous. CDR3 length: 17 residues. Germline V gives CDR1 SNHLY, CDR2 FYNNEI. The germline V and J ends were trimmed by 6 bases and 0 bases, with 18 bases remaining between them. The CDR3 nucleotides are TGTGCCAGCAGATGGGAGCTCCTCCGTCTCTCTGGAAACACCATATATTTT. Its protein is CASRWELLRLSGNTIYF.

The gene calls are TRBV5-1 and TRBJ1-1; 7 positions match TRBD1. The V gene's germline CDR1 is SGHRS and CDR2 YFSETQ. The J segment lost 11 bases and the V segment lost 0 bases, leaving 7 bases of the junction unmatched. The CDR3 loop spans 13 amino acids. Written as DNA, the CDR3 is TGCGCCAGCAGCTTGGGACAGGGTGGATCGGCTTTCTTT. As protein: CASSLGQGGSAFF.

The chain carries TRBV4-1 and TRBJ2-6; 8 positions agree with TRBD1. The CDR3 length is 18 residues. Trimming took 1 base from V and 4 from J; bases not matched to a gene: 9. Germline lookup yields CDR1 MGHRA and CDR2 YSYEKL. The CDR3 region has the DNA TGCGCCAGCAGCCAAGTTGCGACAGGGGTTTCCGGGGCCAACGTCCTGACTTTC. It encodes CASSQVATGVSGANVLTF.

The gene calls are TRBV9 and TRBJ1-2, with D unresolved. The ends were cut back, 4 bases at V and 14 bases at J, with 18 bases in the middle. CDR1 is SGDLS, CDR2 YYNGEE, per germline. This CDR3 spans 12 amino acids. CDR3 DNA sequence: TGTGCCAGCAGCCCCCGCGACCCTCCTGCGACCTTC. This gives the protein CASSPRDPPATF.

V is TRBV5-6 and J is TRBJ1-2, with 9 bases that match TRBD1. CDR1 and CDR2 from the germline V gene are SGHDT and YYEEEE. The V segment lost 4 bases and the J segment 8 bases; nucleotides outside the gene matches: 15. CDR3 length equals 16 residues. CDR3 in amino acids: CASSRTGDSPADGYTF. The CDR3 bases are TGTGCCAGCAGCCGGACAGGGGATAGTCCAGCTGACGGCTACACCTTC. Looking up the rest from reference TRBV5-6 and TRBJ1-2 gives the full variable domain: DAGVTQSPTHLIKTRGQQVTLRCSPKSGHDTVSWYQQALGQGPQFIFQYYEEEERQRGNFPDRFSGHQFPNYSSELNVNALLLGDSALYLCASSRTGDSPADGYTFGSGTRLTVV.

The chain couples TRBV27 to TRBJ2-1, with D perhaps matching TRBD1 or TRBD2 (6 bases each). Trimming pared 2 bases from V and 5 bases from J, leaving 19 bases between. The CDR3 has 17 residues. The germline CDR1 and CDR2 sequences are MNHEY and SMNVEV (reference sequence). CDR3: CASSLTDRRGAHNEQFF. The CDR3 DNA reads TGTGCCAGCAGTTTAACCGACCGTAGGGGGGCGCACAATGAGCAGTTCTTC.

Worth noting for this clone: In the same sample, other DNA sequences code for this CDR3. The rearrangement joins TRBV2 to TRBJ1-4, with 8 bases fitting TRBD1. V dropped 4 bases and J dropped 5; count of bases not matched to a gene: 6. CDR1 is SNHLY and CDR2 is FYNNEI in the germline V gene. The CDR3 covers 15 residues. Here the CDR3 DNA reads TGTGCCAGCAGTGCAGGACAGGGTAACAATGAAAAACTGTTTTTT. Residues: CASSAGQGNNEKLFF.

The gene calls are TRBV6-5 and TRBJ1-4; D gene ambiguous. V lost 4 bases and J 0 bases, leaving 9 bases between the germline ends. Germline CDR1 reads MNHEY; CDR2 reads SVGAGI. This CDR3 is built from 15 residues. CDR3 bases: TGTGCCAGCAGTTCCGACCCAGCAACTAATGAAAAACTGTTTTTT. Its translation is CASSSDPATNEKLFF.

The chain couples TRBV6-4 to TRBJ2-2; 7 nucleotides line up with TRBD1. Germline loops: CDR1 MRHNA, CDR2 SNTAGT. The length of the CDR3 is 15 residues. Unmatched junction bases numbered 9, after V lost 8 bases and J lost 3 bases. CDR3 DNA: TGTGCCAGCGGAGAAGGGACAGTCGACACCGGGGAGCTGTTTTTT. Its translation: CASGEGTVDTGELFF.

The rearrangement links TRBV6-1 to TRBJ1-2; maybe TRBD1 (5 bases). Germline loops: CDR1 MNHNS, CDR2 SASEGT. With 2 bases removed from V and 6 bases from J, the gap between germline ends came to 16 bases. This CDR3 comprises 15 residues. This chain's CDR3 is CASSEIEGKADGYTF. The CDR3 region has the DNA TGTGCCAGCAGTGAAATCGAGGGGAAGGCGGATGGCTACACCTTC.

V and J are TRBV10-3 and TRBJ2-5; no clear D gene. With 4 bases removed from V and 0 bases from J, the gap between germline ends came to 9 bases. The CDR3 spans 14 residues. Germline V gives CDR1 ENHRY, CDR2 SYGVKD. The CDR3 DNA reads as TGTGCCATCAGTGGAGTAGGACACCAAGAGACCCAGTACTTC. Its translation is CAISGVGHQETQYF.

The chain carries TRBV19 and TRBJ1-1; 7 bases align to TRBD1. V shed 5 bases, J shed 0 bases, and the junction held 9 bases outside the gene matches. The CDR3 extends over 16 amino acids. CDR1 and CDR2 (germline): LNHDA, SQIVND (reference sequence). The CDR3 spells CASSLDRVLMNTEAFF. The CDR3 coding sequence is TGTGCCAGTAGTCTTGACAGGGTCCTTATGAACACTGAAGCTTTCTTT.

The chain links TRBV6-2 or TRBV6-3 to TRBJ1-2; possibly TRBD1 for D (6 bases). The CDR3 is 16 residues long. Trimming shortened V by 2 bases and J by 4 bases, and 17 bases separated the two germline ends. Germline V gene lookup returns CDR1 MNHEY and CDR2 SVGEGT. CDR3 residues: CASSYQQGRPFYGYTF. For the CDR3, the DNA is TGTGCCAGCAGTTACCAACAGGGTCGGCCCTTCTATGGCTACACCTTC.

The rearrangement links TRBV27 to TRBJ1-5; D remains ambiguous. Germline V CDR1 and CDR2: MNHEY, SMNVEV (reference sequence). The CDR3 has 13 residues. V lost 6 bases and J lost 11, with 17 bases in between. The CDR3 sequence is CASRSWEGSAQHF. CDR3 nucleotides: TGTGCCAGCAGGTCTTGGGAAGGATCAGCCCAGCATTTT.

V is TRBV24-1 and J is TRBJ1-2; D unclear. Germline V gene data show CDR1 as KGHDR and CDR2 as SFDVKD. The V end was cut by 2 bases, the J end by 7 bases, with 10 bases between. CDR3 length: 13 amino acids. CDR3 nucleotides: TGTGCCACCAGTGATTCGGGGTCGTCTGGCTACACCTTC. It is translated as CATSDSGSSGYTF.

The genes are TRBV6-2 or TRBV6-3 and TRBJ1-5; D ambiguous. CDR3 length equals 13 residues. V lost 4 bases to trimming and J lost 4 bases, with 8 bases between them. Germline lookup yields CDR1 MNHEY and CDR2 SVGEGT. The chain's CDR3 is CASSFAENQPQHF. The CDR3 DNA reads TGTGCCAGCAGTTTCGCAGAAAATCAGCCCCAGCATTTT.

Only a few counts were recorded for this clone. The chain employs TRBV2 and TRBJ2-7; D not certain. Germline V CDR1 and CDR2: SNHLY, FYNNEI. The CDR3 spans 14 residues. V lost 5 bases and J 3 bases, leaving 14 bases between the germline ends. CDR3: CASSFGRVYYEQYF. CDR3 in DNA: TGTGCCAGCAGTTTCGGACGAGTCTACTACGAGCAGTACTTC.

The chain recombines TRBV14 with TRBJ1-2; 7 bases align to TRBD1. This CDR3 contains 16 residues. The germline gives CDR1 SGHDN, CDR2 FVKESK. Germline trimming cut 0 bases from V and 4 bases from J; bases unmatched to any gene: 8. The CDR3 DNA sequence: TGTGCCAGCAGCCAAGAGGGGGGGCAGGGGGGCTATGGCTACACCTTC. Protein sequence: CASSQEGGQGGYGYTF.

The chain uses TRBV30 and TRBJ2-7; D is perhaps TRBD1 (6 bases). The V gene lost 3 bases and the J gene lost 2 bases, with 11 bases spanning the gap. The germline V gene has CDR1 GTSNPN and CDR2 SVGIG (reference sequence). The CDR3 loop spans 13 amino acids. Here the CDR3 DNA reads TGTGCCTGGAGAGCCCCAGGGGCCTACGAGCAGTACTTC. Its protein is CAWRAPGAYEQYF.

V usage is TRBV30 and J usage is TRBJ2-5, with a tentative D call TRBD2 (5 bases). V was cut by 4 bases and J by 6 bases, with 15 bases left in between. Germline V gives CDR1 GTSNPN, CDR2 SVGIG (reference sequence). The CDR3 sequence is 13 residues long. In nucleotides, the CDR3 is TGTGCCTGGACCCCACTAGTAATGAAGACCCAGTACTTC. Its translation is CAWTPLVMKTQYF.